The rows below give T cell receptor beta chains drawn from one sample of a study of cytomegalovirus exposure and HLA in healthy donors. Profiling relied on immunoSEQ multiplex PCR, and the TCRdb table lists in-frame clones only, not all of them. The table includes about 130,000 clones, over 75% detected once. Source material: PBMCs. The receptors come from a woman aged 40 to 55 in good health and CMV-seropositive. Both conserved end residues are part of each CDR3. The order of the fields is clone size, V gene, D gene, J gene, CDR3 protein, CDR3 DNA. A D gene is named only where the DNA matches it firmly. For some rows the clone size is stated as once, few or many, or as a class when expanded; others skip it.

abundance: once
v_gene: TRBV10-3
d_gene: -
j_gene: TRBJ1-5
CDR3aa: CAISDLSNQPQHF
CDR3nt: TGTGCCATCAGTGACCTTAGCAATCAGCCCCAGCATTTT

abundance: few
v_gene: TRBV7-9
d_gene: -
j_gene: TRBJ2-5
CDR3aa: CASSFGSGVVETQYF
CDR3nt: TGTGCCAGCAGCTTTGGCTCGGGGGTGGTCGAGACCCAGTACTTC

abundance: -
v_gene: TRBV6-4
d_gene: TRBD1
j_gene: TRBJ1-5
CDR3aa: CASSDRVYRGQPQHF
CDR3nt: TGTGCCAGCAGTGACAGGGTGTACAGGGGTCAGCCCCAGCATTTT

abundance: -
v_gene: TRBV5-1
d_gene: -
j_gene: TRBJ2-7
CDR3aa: CASSLPLSSYEQYF
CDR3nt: TGCGCCAGCAGCTTGCCATTGAGCTCCTACGAGCAGTACTTC

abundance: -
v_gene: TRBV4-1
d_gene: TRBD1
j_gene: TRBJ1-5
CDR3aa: CASSQEGGQGGNQPQHF
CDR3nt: TGCGCCAGCAGCCAAGAAGGAGGACAGGGGGGGAATCAGCCCCAGCATTTT

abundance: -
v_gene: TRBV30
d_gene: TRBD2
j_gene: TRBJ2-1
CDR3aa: CAWFSGRAPSNEQFF
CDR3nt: TGTGCCTGGTTTAGCGGGAGGGCGCCCTCCAATGAGCAGTTCTTC

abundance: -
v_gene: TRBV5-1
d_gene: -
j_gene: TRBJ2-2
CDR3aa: CASSFRQGTGELFF
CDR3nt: TGCGCCAGCAGCTTTCGTCAGGGAACCGGGGAGCTGTTTTTT

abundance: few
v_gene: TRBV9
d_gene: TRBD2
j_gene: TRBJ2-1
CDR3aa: CASSVIPAGGYNEQFF
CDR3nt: TGTGCCAGCAGCGTAATCCCAGCGGGAGGCTACAATGAGCAGTTCTTC

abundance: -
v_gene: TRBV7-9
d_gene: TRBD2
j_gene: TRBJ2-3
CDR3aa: CASSPSGRASTDTQYF
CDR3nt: TGTGCCAGCAGCCCTAGCGGGAGAGCTAGCACAGATACGCAGTATTTT

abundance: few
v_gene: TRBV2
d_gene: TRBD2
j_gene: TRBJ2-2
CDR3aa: CASSGTSPGELFF
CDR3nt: TGTGCCAGCAGTGGGACTAGCCCCGGGGAGCTGTTTTTT

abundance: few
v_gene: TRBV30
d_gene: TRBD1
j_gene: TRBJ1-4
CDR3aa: CAWSQQGAGKLFF
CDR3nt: TGTGCCTGGAGTCAACAGGGGGCAGGTAAACTGTTTTTT

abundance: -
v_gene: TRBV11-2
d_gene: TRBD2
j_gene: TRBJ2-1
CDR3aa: CASSLDLGLAGRQFF
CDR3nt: TGTGCCAGCAGCTTAGATCTGGGACTAGCGGGACGGCAGTTCTTC

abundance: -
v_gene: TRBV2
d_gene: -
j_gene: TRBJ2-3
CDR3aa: CASLTLDGTDTQYF
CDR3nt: TGTGCCAGCTTAACTCTAGACGGCACAGATACGCAGTATTTT

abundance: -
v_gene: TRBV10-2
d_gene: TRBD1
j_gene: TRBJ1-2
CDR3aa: CASSEGTGAYGYTF
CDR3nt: TGCGCCAGCAGTGAGGGGACAGGGGCCTATGGCTACACCTTC

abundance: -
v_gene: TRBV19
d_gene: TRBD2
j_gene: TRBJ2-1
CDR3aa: CASKSNSGTYNEQFF
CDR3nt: TGTGCCAGTAAGTCCAACAGCGGGACTTACAATGAGCAGTTCTTC

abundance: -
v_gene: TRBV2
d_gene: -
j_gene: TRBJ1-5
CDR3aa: CASGVEGNQPQHF
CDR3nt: TGTGCCAGCGGGGTGGAGGGCAATCAGCCCCAGCATTTT

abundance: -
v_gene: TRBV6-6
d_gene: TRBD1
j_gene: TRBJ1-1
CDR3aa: CASSQTGVRAEAFF
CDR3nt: TGTGCCAGCAGTCAGACAGGGGTAAGGGCTGAAGCTTTCTTT

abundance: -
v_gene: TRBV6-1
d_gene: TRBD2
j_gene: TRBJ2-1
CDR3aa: CASSAWEAGAYNEQFF
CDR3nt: TGTGCCAGCAGTGCCTGGGAAGCGGGGGCCTACAATGAGCAGTTCTTC

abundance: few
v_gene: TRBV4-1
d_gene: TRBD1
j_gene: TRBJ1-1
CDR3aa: CASSRTGWNTEAFF
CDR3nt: TGCGCCAGCAGCCGGACAGGGTGGAACACTGAAGCTTTCTTT

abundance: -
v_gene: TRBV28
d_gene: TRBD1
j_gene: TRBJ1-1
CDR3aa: CASRWTGTPHTEAFF
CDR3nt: TGTGCCAGCAGGTGGACAGGGACCCCCCACACTGAAGCTTTCTTT

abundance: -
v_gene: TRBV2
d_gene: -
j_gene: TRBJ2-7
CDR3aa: CASSKGWTDPYEQYF
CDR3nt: TGTGCCAGCAGTAAGGGGTGGACAGACCCCTACGAGCAGTACTTC

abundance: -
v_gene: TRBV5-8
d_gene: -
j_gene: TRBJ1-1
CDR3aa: CASSLSRGMNTEAFF
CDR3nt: TGTGCCAGCAGCTTATCTCGGGGTATGAACACTGAAGCTTTCTTT

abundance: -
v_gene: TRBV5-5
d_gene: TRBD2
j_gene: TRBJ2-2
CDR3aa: CASSLSGADTGELFF
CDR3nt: TGTGCCAGCAGCTTGAGCGGGGCAGACACCGGGGAGCTGTTTTTT

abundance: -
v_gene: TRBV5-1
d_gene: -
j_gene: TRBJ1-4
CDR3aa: CASSLVPEEKLFF
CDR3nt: TGCGCCAGCAGCTTGGTTCCGGAGGAAAAACTGTTTTTT

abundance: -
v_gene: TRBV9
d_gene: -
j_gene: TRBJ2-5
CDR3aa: CASSVGRSVPQETQYF
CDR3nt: TGTGCCAGCAGCGTAGGGAGGAGCGTACCACAAGAGACCCAGTACTTC

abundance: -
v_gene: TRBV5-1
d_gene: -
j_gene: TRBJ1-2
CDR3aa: CASSLGTLANYGYTF
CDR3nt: TGCGCCAGCAGCTTGGGGACACTTGCTAACTATGGCTACACCTTC

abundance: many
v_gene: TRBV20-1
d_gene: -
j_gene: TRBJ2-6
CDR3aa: CSARGLGDLTF
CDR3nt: TGCAGTGCTAGAGGGCTAGGCGACCTGACTTTC

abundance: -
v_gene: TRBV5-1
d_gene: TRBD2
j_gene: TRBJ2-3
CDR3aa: CASSSGLAGGRSNTDTQYF
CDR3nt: TGCGCCAGCAGCTCCGGACTAGCGGGAGGGCGGTCGAACACAGATACGCAGTATTTT

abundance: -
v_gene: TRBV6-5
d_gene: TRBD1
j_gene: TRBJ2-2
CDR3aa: CASSYTGDGFTGELFF
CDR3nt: TGTGCCAGCAGTTACACAGGGGATGGGTTTACCGGGGAGCTGTTTTTT

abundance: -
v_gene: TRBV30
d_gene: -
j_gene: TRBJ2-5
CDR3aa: CAWSYREIGTQYF
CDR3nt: TGTGCCTGGAGTTACAGGGAGATCGGGACCCAGTACTTC

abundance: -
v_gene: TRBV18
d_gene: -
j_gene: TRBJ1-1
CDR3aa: CASSPYQDMNTEAFF
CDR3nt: TGTGCCAGCTCACCATATCAGGATATGAACACTGAAGCTTTCTTT

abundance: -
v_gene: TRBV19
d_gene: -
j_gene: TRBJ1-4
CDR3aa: CASSIGTTTNEKLFF
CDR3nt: TGTGCCAGTAGTATTGGGACAACAACTAATGAAAAACTGTTTTTT

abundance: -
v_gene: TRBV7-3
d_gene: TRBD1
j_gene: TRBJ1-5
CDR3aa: CASSPGQGSNQPQHF
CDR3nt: TGTGCCAGCAGTCCGGGACAGGGCAGCAATCAGCCCCAGCATTTT

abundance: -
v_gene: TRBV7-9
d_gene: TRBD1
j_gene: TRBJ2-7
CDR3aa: CASSWTGSYEQYF
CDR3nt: TGTGCCAGCAGCTGGACAGGTTCCTACGAGCAGTACTTC

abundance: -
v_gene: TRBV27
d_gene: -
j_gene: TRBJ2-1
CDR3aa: CASRPTLSNEQFF
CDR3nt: TGTGCCAGCAGGCCTACTCTCTCGAATGAGCAGTTCTTC

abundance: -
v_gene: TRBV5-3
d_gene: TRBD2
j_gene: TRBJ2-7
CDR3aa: CARSFSSGSCYEQYF
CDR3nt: TGTGCCAGAAGCTTCTCTAGCGGGAGTTGCTACGAGCAGTACTTC

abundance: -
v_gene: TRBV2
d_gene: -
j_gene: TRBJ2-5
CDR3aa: CASSGGRVLSGETQYF
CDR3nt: TGTGCCAGCAGTGGAGGCAGGGTGTTATCAGGAGAGACCCAGTACTTC

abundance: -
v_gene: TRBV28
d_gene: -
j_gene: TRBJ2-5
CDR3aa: CASSLLEDRETQYF
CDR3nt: TGTGCCAGCAGTTTATTAGAGGATAGAGAGACCCAGTACTTC

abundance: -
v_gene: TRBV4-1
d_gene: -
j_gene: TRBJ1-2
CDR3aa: CASSQDLMGRGGYTF
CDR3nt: TGCGCCAGCAGCCAAGATTTAATGGGGCGAGGAGGCTACACCTTC

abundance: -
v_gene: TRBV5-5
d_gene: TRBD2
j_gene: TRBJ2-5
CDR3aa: CASSLLGLGAETQYF
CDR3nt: TGTGCCAGCAGCTTGTTGGGACTAGGGGCAGAGACCCAGTACTTC

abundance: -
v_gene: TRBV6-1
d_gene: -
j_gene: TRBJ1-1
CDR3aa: CASKRAETNTEAFF
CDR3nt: TGTGCCAGCAAGAGGGCAGAGACGAACACTGAAGCTTTCTTT

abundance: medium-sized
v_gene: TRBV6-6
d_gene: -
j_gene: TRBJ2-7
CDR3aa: CASSQGSGGEQYF
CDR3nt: TGTGCCAGCAGTCAGGGGTCCGGGGGGGAGCAGTACTTC

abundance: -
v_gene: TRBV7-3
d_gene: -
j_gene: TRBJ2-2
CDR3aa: CASSPQNTGELFF
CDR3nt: TGTGCCAGCAGCCCACAAAACACCGGGGAGCTGTTTTTT

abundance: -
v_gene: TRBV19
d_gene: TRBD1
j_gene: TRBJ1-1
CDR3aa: CASPDRVTEAFF
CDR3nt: TGTGCCAGTCCCGACAGGGTCACTGAAGCTTTCTTT

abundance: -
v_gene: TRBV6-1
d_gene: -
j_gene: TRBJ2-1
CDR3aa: CASTRDGSYNEQFF
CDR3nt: TGTGCCAGCACTCGCGATGGCTCCTACAATGAGCAGTTCTTC

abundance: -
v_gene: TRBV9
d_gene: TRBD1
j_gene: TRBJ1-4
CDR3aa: CASSPGTGAFREKLFF
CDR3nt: TGTGCCAGCAGCCCGGGAACAGGGGCTTTTCGGGAAAAACTGTTTTTT

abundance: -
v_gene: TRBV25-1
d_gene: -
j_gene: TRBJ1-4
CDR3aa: CASSESGTGYEKLFF
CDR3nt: TGTGCCAGCAGTGAATCCGGAACAGGGTATGAAAAACTGTTTTTT

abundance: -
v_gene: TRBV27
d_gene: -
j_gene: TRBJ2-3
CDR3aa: CASSWSGDTQYF
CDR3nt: TGTGCCAGCAGTTGGTCGGGGGATACGCAGTATTTT

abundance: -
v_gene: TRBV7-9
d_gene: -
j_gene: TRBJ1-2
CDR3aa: CASSFSVGYTF
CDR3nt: TGTGCCAGCAGCTTTAGTGTTGGCTACACCTTC

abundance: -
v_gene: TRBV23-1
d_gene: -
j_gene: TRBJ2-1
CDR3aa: CASRPQGFF
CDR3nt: TGCGCCAGCAGACCCCAGGGGTTCTTC

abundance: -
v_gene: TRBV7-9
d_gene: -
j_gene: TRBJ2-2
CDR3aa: CASSLGGWNTGELFF
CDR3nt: TGTGCCAGCAGCTTAGGAGGCTGGAACACCGGGGAGCTGTTTTTT

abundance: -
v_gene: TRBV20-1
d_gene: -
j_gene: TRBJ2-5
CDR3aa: CSAHGGETQYF
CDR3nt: TGCAGCGCCCACGGCGGAGAGACCCAGTACTTC